This TCR beta chain came from a study of shared clonotypes between healthy human individuals. The CDR3 length is 13 residues. Germline V gene sequence: CDR1 MGHDK, CDR2 SYGVNS. Deletions cut 3 bases from V and 7 bases from J, with 9 bases between. Using immunoSEQ multiplex PCR, the repertoire was profiled, and TCRdb retains in-frame clones only, with some absent. Of some 2.4 million clones in the sample, over 85% were seen once. The sequence came from a young man in good health. Some clones in this sample may be carry-over from other donors' samples. The chain employs TRBV25-1 and TRBJ2-2; D gene ambiguous. Material: naive CD4+ T cells from PBMCs. Subset defined: CD45RA+ positively selected. The CDR3 reads CASSDWAGGELFF. The DNA for the CDR3 is TGTGCCAGCAGTGATTGGGCTGGCGGGGAGCTGTTTTTT.